The present T cell receptor (beta chain) was sequenced within a study of CXCR3-negative and CXCR3-positive naive CD8 T cells. The study's findings and limits: Researchers report CXCR3 expression partially decreased after cryopreservation, with fresh PBMCs used in most assays. Memory CD8+ cells had much lower diversity, and both naive subsets had comparably high diversity.

Note on this clonotype: The target antigen is unknown.

The libraries of TRB cDNA were constructed through 5' RACE using UMI labels. Following a re-call of the 5' RACE reads, TCRdb has one entry per CDR3 protein and lacks DNA. The sample table sets out tens of thousands of distinct CDR3 sequences. Germline CDR1 is LNHDA and CDR2 is SQIVND (reference sequence). CDR3 length: 15 residues. This clonotype was sampled from a human donor in good health. Some clones in this sample may be carry-over from other donors' samples. Sequenced material: naive CXCR3- CD8+ T cells from blood. Subset indicated: CD45RO-CCR7+CD27+CD95- naive CD8+ T cells lacking CXCR3 (TNR3-). J is TRBJ2-7 and V is TRBV19; TCRdb's assignment of TRBD2 cannot be checked, as there is no DNA. Here the CDR3 reads CASSKRGPVSYEQYF.